This is a list of T cell receptor beta chains from one sample in a study of blood T cell repertoires in COVID-19. Profiled with immunoSEQ multiplex PCR; TCRdb holds only in-frame clones, not every one. This table holds around 97,000 clones, around nine tenths found once. The specimen sequenced was peripheral blood. All receptors derive from a woman aged 80 or over in a cohort sampled during active COVID-19. The CDR3 runs from the conserved cysteine through the conserved F or W. A D gene is named only where the DNA matches it firmly.

TRBV20-1	-	TRBJ2-6	TGCAGTGCTAGTTGGGCGGGGAAGGGGGCCAACGTCCTGACTTTC	CSASWAGKGANVLTF
TRBV29-1	-	TRBJ2-7	TGCAGCGTTGCCCTCACGCTAGCGCTGAGCTCCTACGAGCAGTACTTC	CSVALTLALSSYEQYF
TRBV3-1/TRBV3-2	-	TRBJ1-2	TGTGCCAGCAGCTACAGCGGCGGCTACACCTTC	CASSYSGGYTF
TRBV18	-	TRBJ1-5	TGTGCCAGCTCACCACCGGGGACAACTCAATATAGCAATCAGCCCCAGCATTTT	CASSPPGTTQYSNQPQHF
TRBV4-1	TRBD1	TRBJ2-1	TGCGCCAGCAGCCAAGTGAGAGGGGGCGCCTACAATGAGCAGTTCTTC	CASSQVRGGAYNEQFF
TRBV25-1	TRBD1	TRBJ2-5	TGTGCCAGCAGTCGCCGGGACAGGGGAACGGAGACCCAGTACTTC	CASSRRDRGTETQYF
TRBV3-1/TRBV3-2	-	TRBJ2-3	TGTGCCAGCAGCCACAGGCAGGGGTTCACAGATACGCAGTATTTT	CASSHRQGFTDTQYF
TRBV5-1	-	TRBJ1-2	TGCGCCAGCAGCCCTGTTGAGGGTGGCTATGGCTACACCTTC	CASSPVEGGYGYTF
TRBV18	-	TRBJ2-1	TGTGCCAGCTCACCAGAGAGCAGGGCGATTGAGCAGTTCTTC	CASSPESRAIEQFF
TRBV7-6	TRBD1	TRBJ2-7	TGTGCCAGCAGCTTGGGGACAGGGATGACCTACGAGCAGTACTTC	CASSLGTGMTYEQYF
TRBV10-3	TRBD1	TRBJ2-7	TGTGCCATCAGTCACGGACAGGGAAGCTACGAGCAGTACTTC	CAISHGQGSYEQYF
TRBV7-2	TRBD2	TRBJ2-7	TGTGCCAGCAGCCCGGGACTAGCGGGAGGGTCCTACGAGCAGTACTTC	CASSPGLAGGSYEQYF
TRBV28	TRBD1	TRBJ1-2	TGTGCCAGCAGTTCAGGACAGGGGGCAAGGAATGGCTACACCTTC	CASSSGQGARNGYTF
TRBV19	-	TRBJ2-1	TGTGCCAGTACCCCCAGGTTTCCCTACAATGAGCAGTTCTTC	CASTPRFPYNEQFF
TRBV10-2	-	TRBJ1-4	TGCGCCAGCAGTGGTCAGGCCGCGGGAAAACTGTTTTTT	CASSGQAAGKLFF